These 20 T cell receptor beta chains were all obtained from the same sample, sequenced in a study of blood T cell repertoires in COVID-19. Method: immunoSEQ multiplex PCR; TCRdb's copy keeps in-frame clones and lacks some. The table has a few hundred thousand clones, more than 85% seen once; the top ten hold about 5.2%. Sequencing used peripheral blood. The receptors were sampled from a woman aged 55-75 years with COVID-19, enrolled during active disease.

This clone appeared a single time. The CDR3 region is CASSLMSGGREKLFF. CDR3 sequence (DNA): TGTGCCAGCAGTTTAATGTCGGGGGGGAGGGAAAAACTGTTTTTT. V and J are TRBV28 and TRBJ1-4, with D perhaps matching TRBD1 (5 bases). V lost 2 bases and J lost 8, with 15 bases in between. The CDR3 loop spans 15 amino acids. Per germline, CDR1 MDHEN and CDR2 SYDVKM.

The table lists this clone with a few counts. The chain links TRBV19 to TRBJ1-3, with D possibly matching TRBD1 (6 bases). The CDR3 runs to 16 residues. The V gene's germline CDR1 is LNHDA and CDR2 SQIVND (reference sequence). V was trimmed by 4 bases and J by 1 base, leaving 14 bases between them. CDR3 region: CASSTPRDISGNTIYF. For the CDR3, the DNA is TGTGCCAGTAGTACACCAAGGGACATATCTGGAAACACCATATATTTT.

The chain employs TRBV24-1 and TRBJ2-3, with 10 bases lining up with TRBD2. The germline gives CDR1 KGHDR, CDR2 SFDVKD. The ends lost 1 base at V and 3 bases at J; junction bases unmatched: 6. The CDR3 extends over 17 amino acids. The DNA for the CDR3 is TGTGCCACCAGTGATTTCTCTAGCGGGAGTGGGACAGATACGCAGTATTTT. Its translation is CATSDFSSGSGTDTQYF.

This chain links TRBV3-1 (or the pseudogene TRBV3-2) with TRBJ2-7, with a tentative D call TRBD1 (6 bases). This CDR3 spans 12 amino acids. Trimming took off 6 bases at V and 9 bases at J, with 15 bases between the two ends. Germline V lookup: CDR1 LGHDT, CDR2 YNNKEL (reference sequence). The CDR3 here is CASRQGQSRQYF. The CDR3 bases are TGTGCCAGCAGACAGGGCCAGAGTCGGCAGTACTTC.

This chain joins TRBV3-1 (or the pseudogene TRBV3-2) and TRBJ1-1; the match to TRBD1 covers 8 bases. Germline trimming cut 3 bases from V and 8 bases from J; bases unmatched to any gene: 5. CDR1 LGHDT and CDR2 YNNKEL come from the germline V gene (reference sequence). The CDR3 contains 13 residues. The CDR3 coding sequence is TGTGCCAGCAGCCACGGACAGGGTCAGGAAGCTTTCTTT. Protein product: CASSHGQGQEAFF.

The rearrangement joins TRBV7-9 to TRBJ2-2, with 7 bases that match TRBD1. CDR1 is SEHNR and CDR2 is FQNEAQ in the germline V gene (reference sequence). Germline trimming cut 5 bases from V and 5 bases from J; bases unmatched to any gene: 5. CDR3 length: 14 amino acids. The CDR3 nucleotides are TGTGCCAGCAGCCGCGACAGGGCAACCGGGGAGCTGTTTTTT. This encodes CASSRDRATGELFF. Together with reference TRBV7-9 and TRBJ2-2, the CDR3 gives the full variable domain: DTGVSQNPRHKITKRGQNVTFRCDPISEHNRLYWYRQTLGQGPEFLTYFQNEAQLEKSRLLSDRFSAERPKGSFSTLEIQRTEQGDSAMYLCASSRDRATGELFFGEGSRLTVL.

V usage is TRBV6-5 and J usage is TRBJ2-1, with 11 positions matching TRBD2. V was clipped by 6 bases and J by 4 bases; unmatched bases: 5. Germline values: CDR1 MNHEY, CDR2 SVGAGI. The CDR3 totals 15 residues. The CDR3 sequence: CASRTSGISYNEQFF. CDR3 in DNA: TGTGCCAGCAGGACTAGCGGGATATCGTACAATGAGCAGTTCTTC.

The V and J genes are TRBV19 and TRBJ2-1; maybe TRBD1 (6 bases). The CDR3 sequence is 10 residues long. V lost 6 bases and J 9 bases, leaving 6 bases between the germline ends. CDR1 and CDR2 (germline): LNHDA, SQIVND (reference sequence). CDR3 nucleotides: TGTGCCAGTAGGGGGGCTGAGCAGTTCTTC. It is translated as CASRGAEQFF.

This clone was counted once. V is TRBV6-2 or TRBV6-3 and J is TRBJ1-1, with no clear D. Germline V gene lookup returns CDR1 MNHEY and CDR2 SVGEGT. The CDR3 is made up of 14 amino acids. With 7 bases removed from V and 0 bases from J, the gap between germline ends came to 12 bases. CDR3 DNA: TGTGCCAGCACCCCCCAACTATTGAACACTGAAGCTTTCTTT. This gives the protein CASTPQLLNTEAFF.

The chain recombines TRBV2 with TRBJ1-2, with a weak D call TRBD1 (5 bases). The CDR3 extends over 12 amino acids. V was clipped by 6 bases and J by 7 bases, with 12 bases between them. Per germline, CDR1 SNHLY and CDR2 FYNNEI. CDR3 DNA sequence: TGTGCCAGCAGGGACAACGTAGGTGGCTACACCTTC. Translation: CASRDNVGGYTF.

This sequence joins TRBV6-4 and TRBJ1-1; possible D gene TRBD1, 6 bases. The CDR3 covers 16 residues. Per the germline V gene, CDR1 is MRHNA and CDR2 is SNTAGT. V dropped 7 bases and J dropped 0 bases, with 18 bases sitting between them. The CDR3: CASTPRPGVMNTEAFF. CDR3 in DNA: TGTGCCAGCACCCCCAGGCCAGGGGTTATGAACACTGAAGCTTTCTTT.

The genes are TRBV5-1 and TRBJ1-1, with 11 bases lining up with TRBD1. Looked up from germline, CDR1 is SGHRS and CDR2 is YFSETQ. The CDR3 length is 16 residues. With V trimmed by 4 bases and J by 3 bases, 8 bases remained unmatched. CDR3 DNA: TGCGCCAGCAGCAACGGACAGGGGGCGTTGGACACTGAAGCTTTCTTT. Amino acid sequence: CASSNGQGALDTEAFF.

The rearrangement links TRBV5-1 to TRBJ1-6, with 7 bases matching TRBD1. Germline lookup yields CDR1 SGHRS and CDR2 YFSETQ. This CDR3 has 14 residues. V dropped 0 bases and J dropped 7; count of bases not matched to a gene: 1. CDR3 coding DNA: TGCGCCAGCAGCTTGGCAGGGGGGAATTCACCCCTCCACTTT. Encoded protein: CASSLAGGNSPLHF.

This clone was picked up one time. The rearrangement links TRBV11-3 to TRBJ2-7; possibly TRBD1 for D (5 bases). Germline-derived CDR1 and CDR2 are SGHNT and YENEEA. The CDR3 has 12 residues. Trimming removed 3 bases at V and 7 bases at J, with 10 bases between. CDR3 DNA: TGTGCCAGCAGCTTCAGGGATCGGGAGCAGTACTTC. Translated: CASSFRDREQYF.

This CDR3 reads CASSGRVASGRAYNEQFF. CDR3 nucleotide sequence: TGCGCCAGCAGCGGCAGGGTGGCTAGCGGGAGGGCCTACAATGAGCAGTTCTTC. The chain carries TRBV5-1 and TRBJ2-1; 12 bases fit TRBD2. Germline assignment: CDR1 SGHRS and CDR2 YFSETQ. This CDR3 comprises 18 residues. Losses at the gene ends were 4 bases for V and 2 bases for J; bases not matched to a gene: 10.

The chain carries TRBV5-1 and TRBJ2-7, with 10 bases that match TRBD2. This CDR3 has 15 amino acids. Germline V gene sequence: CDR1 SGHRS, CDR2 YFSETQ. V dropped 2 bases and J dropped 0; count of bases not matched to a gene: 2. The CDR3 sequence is CASSLLAGSSYEQYF. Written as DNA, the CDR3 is TGCGCCAGCAGCTTACTAGCGGGGAGCTCCTACGAGCAGTACTTC.

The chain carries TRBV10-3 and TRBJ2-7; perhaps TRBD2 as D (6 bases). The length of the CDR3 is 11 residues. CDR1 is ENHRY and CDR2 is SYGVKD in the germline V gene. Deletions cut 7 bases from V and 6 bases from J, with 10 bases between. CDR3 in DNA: TGTGCCATCAACCAGGGAGGCGAGCAGTACTTC. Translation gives CAINQGGEQYF.

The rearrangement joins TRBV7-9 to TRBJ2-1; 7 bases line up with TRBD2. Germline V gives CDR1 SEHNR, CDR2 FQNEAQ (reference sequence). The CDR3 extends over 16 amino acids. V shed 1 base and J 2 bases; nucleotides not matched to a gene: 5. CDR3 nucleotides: TGTGCCAGCAGCTTAGGACTAGCCCGGGCCTACAATGAGCAGTTCTTC. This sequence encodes CASSLGLARAYNEQFF.

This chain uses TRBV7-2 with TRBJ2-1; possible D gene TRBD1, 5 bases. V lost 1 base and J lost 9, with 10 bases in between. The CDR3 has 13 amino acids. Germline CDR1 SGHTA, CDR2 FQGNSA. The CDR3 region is CASSLVVGPEQFF. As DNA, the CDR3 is TGTGCCAGCAGCTTAGTTGTGGGGCCTGAGCAGTTCTTC.

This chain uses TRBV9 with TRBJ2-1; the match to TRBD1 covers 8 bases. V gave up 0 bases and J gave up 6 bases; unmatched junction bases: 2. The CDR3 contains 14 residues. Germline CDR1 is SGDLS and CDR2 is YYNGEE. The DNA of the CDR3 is TGTGCCAGCAGCGTAGGGACAGGGATCAATGAGCAGTTCTTC. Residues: CASSVGTGINEQFF.